This passage covers 10 T cell receptor beta chains from one sample sequenced in a study of blood T cells in healthy people across ages (dated by TCRdb to the mid-2010s). The library was built by means of 5' RACE. The listed sequencing device is Illumina HiSeq 2500. A second PCR of about 7 to 12 cycles was run with a J-beta primer mix and a sample-barcoded 5' primer. The raw public data were reprocessed by TCRdb itself: fastp quality trimming at Q25, MiXCR clonotype calling, in-frame beta chains only. One record per CDR3 amino acid sequence lists the most common genes and DNA. This sample comprises around 580,000 distinct CDR3 sequences, around 48% of them detected only once. The top ten constitute 20% to 25% of the sample. The sample consisted of blood. These receptors came from a man older than 75 in good health.

J is TRBJ2-7 and V is TRBV28; possibly TRBD1 for D (5 bases). This CDR3 contains 17 residues. Trimming removed 2 bases from V and 4 bases from J, with 21 bases in between. CDR1 MDHEN and CDR2 SYDVKM come from the germline V gene. The CDR3 spells CASSLRGSNRPAYEQYF. The CDR3 region has the DNA TGTGCCAGCAGTTTAAGGGGCTCCAACCGGCCCGCGTACGAGCAGTACTTC.

This sequence joins TRBV6-5 and TRBJ2-1; 8 bases fit TRBD2. This CDR3 has 14 amino acids. The trim removed 6 bases at V and 6 bases at J, leaving 7 bases unmatched. Germline assignment: CDR1 MNHEY and CDR2 SVGAGI. The CDR3: CASSPGAGANEQFF. The CDR3 bases are TGTGCCAGCAGCCCAGGAGCGGGAGCCAATGAGCAGTTCTTC.

This clonotype was seen a single time. The chain carries TRBV7-3 and TRBJ2-7; D assignment may be TRBD1 or TRBD2 (6 bases each). The germline V and J ends were trimmed by 5 bases and 1 base, with 15 bases remaining between them. There are 15 residues in the CDR3. CDR1 SGHTA and CDR2 FQGTGA come from the germline V gene. The CDR3 region has the DNA TGTGCCAGCAGCGCGCCGGGGGCAGGGTCCTACGAGCAGTACTTC. It is translated as CASSAPGAGSYEQYF.

The rearrangement links TRBV29-1 to TRBJ1-2; D unclear. Trimming took 1 base from V and 0 from J, leaving 6 bases between them. The CDR3 length is 13 residues. Germline V gives CDR1 SQVTM, CDR2 ANQGSEA. CDR3 in amino acids: CSVEARSNYGYTF. Written as DNA, the CDR3 is TGCAGCGTTGAAGCCCGCTCTAACTATGGCTACACCTTC.

The chain links TRBV27 to TRBJ2-1, with 9 bases aligning to TRBD1. The DNA end lines up better with TRBJ2-7; the J call may be wrong. Germline lookup yields CDR1 MNHEY and CDR2 SMNVEV (reference sequence). The CDR3 has 16 residues. CDR3 coding DNA: TGTGCCAGCAGTGAAAAAGGGGACAGGGTATACAATGAGCAGTACTTC. It is translated as CASSEKGDRVYNEQYF.

This rearrangement joins TRBV6-2 or TRBV6-3 to TRBJ2-1; the match to TRBD2 covers 7 bases. The V gene end was trimmed by 5 bases and the J gene end by 5 bases; junction bases not matched to a gene: 3. Germline lookup yields CDR1 MNHEY and CDR2 SVGEGT. The CDR3 is 13 amino acids. CDR3: CASSESGNNEQFF. The CDR3 region has the DNA TGTGCCAGCAGTGAAAGCGGGAACAATGAGCAGTTCTTC.

This clonotype was recorded a few times. CDR3 sequence: CASSQAGQRGGHNEQFF. As DNA, the CDR3 is TGTGCCAGCAGCCAAGCGGGGCAGCGGGGAGGTCACAATGAGCAGTTCTTC. This chain uses TRBV3-1 with TRBJ2-1, with 7 bases matching TRBD2. The CDR3 is 17 amino acids. With 1 base clipped from V and 5 bases from J, the junction kept 11 bases outside the gene matches. Germline V gene lookup returns CDR1 LGHDT and CDR2 YNNKEL (reference sequence).

In nucleotides, the CDR3 is TGTGCCACCCTAGAATCATCCAGGAACATTCAGTACTTC. Translated: CATLESSRNIQYF. V is TRBV6-5 and J is TRBJ2-4; D ambiguous. The CDR3 has 13 amino acids. Per germline, CDR1 MNHEY and CDR2 SVGAGI. The V gene lost 10 bases and the J gene lost 7 bases, with 17 bases spanning the gap.

The chain combines TRBV20-1 with TRBJ1-4; 7 nucleotides match TRBD1. The V gene's germline CDR1 is DFQATT and CDR2 SNEGSKA (reference sequence). The V gene end was trimmed by 5 bases and the J gene end by 2 bases; junction bases not matched to a gene: 5. This CDR3 comprises 14 residues. The CDR3 region is CSAHPTGTNEKLFF. CDR3 nucleotide sequence: TGCAGTGCTCACCCGACAGGGACTAATGAAAAACTGTTTTTT.

This clonotype was observed a single time. This rearrangement joins TRBV15 to TRBJ2-4; perhaps D is TRBD1 or TRBD2 (5 bases each). CDR3 length: 13 amino acids. Germline lookup yields CDR1 LNHNV and CDR2 YYDKDF (reference sequence). Trimming took 0 bases from V and 13 from J, leaving 13 bases between them. CDR3 loop: CATSREGRARQYF. CDR3 in DNA: TGTGCCACCAGCAGAGAGGGACGGGCTCGGCAGTACTTC.